The following is a T cell receptor beta chain sequence with its context. This clone was found once. It lacks a known antigen. Per-nucleotide qualities are absent, and no much larger clonotype sits a single base away. These data come from a study of cytomegalovirus exposure and HLA in healthy donors (dated by TCRdb to the late 2010s). Background on the whole study: According to a later analysis, the roughly 120 validation repertoires were produced on the same platform as the 666 repertoires of the first cohort. The study aimed to test whether cataloging public T cell receptors could reveal signatures of past pathogen exposure. Along with the approximately 600-subject first cohort, a separate validation cohort of approximately 110 different subjects was used. To predict cytomegalovirus infection status, the study combined high-throughput TCR immunosequencing, statistical association of individual TCRs with disease status, and machine learning. Paper-wide results and their limitations: The classifier was reported to diagnose cytomegalovirus status with high specificity and sensitivity in both the original and validation cohorts. Three of the identified cytomegalovirus-associated TCR beta chains were confirmed in vitro to be specific for cytomegalovirus antigens. A later analysis found that TCRs clustered in the first cohort also tended to co-occur in the 110 or so validation repertoires, with 94% of cluster scores above 0. All 120 or so repertoires were used to score co-occurrence in the validation cohort in a later analysis, because that analysis had no HLA typing for the cohort. The study gave a list of 150 to 200 TCR beta chains associated with cytomegalovirus. While some public TCRs were present in many individuals, most TCR sequences turned up only very rarely across donors. According to the authors, the approach could potentially be generalized to other disease states and immunological phenotypes.

Counted from cysteine to phenylalanine, this CDR3 has 15 amino acids. Only CDR3 DNA remains: 45 bases, in frame from the first base. CDR1 and CDR2, per the germline V gene, are MGHDK and SYGVNS. For this chain, trimming is 3 bases at the V end and 4 bases at the J end, and the number of junction bases without a gene match is 5. The donors belonged to the validation cohort of approximately 130 subjects, which was separate from the roughly 700-subject first cohort. The receptor library was made with the immunoSEQ multiplex PCR assay. The study's processing was this. A statistical classification framework was developed to diagnose cytomegalovirus status using the catalog of TCR beta chain sequences. TCRdb obtained this table from immuneACCESS and retained in-frame rearrangements with V and J assigned. These tables miss some clones; where compared with another copy, unresolved V genes account for less than half of the shortfall, and the remainder is unexplained. That table supplies the V and J calls and clone size; D and trimming were determined from the DNA. Here the sample has approximately 72,000 clones; around 94% occur a single time. 0.63% of the sample belongs to the ten largest clones.

The clonotype comes from a woman aged 18-29 years in good health and CMV-seronegative. The chain is encoded by TRBV25-1 joined to TRBJ2-2; 7 bases in the middle match TRBD1. The sequenced material came from PBMCs. The DNA sequence is given as TGTGCCAGCAGTGACTACAGGGGCAGCACCGGGGAGCTGTTTTTT. Translated, it reads CASSDYRGSTGELFF.